This entry concerns a single T cell receptor (beta chain). Extracted total RNA amounted to at least 5.5 micrograms for each sample. The sample originates from a study of blood T cells in healthy people across ages. The junction had 6 bases not matched to a gene; V was cut back by 1 base and J by 8 bases. Per germline, CDR1 DFQATT and CDR2 SNEGSKA (reference sequence). The CDR3 contains 14 residues. A sample-barcoded 5' primer and a J-beta primer mix were used in a second PCR of roughly 7 to 11 cycles. Every cDNA molecule carried a tag from a template-switch adaptor bearing 12 random nucleotides. From each sample, at least 3 million paired-end reads containing CDR3 were obtained. TCRdb reanalysed the 5' RACE reads using MiXCR and keeps one entry per CDR3 protein. The sample includes 1.5 million to 2 million distinct CDR3 sequences, roughly 50% of them seen just once.

The specimen sequenced was blood. V and J are TRBV20-1 and TRBJ2-1; 9 bases match TRBD2. This TCR came from a woman aged 40 to 50 in good health. The DNA for the CDR3 is TGCAGTGCTAGAGGACTAGCGGAGAACGATGAGCAGTTCTTC. Its protein product is CSARGLAENDEQFF.